This TCR beta chain was recovered during a study of beta chain features in type 1 diabetes. The whole isolated RNA underwent reverse transcription, so sequencing captured expressed TCRB transcripts. The table came from immunoSEQ multiplex PCR; TCRdb's copy has only in-frame clones and leaves some out. The data contain 850,000 to 900,000 clones, 15% to 20% of them singletons. CDR3 length: 15 amino acids. Germline assignment: CDR1 SGHTA and CDR2 FQGNSA. Trimming took 0 bases from V and 2 from J, leaving 8 bases between them. Regarding this clone: Other DNA sequences in the sample encode the same CDR3.

The chain recombines TRBV7-2 with TRBJ2-1; D is perhaps TRBD1 (6 bases). Sequencing was carried out using naive CD4+ T cells from blood. This clonotype was obtained from a woman under 30 in good health. The CDR3 DNA reads TGTGCCAGCAGCTTAGCGGGACAAACCTACAATGAGCAGTTCTTC. It yields the protein CASSLAGQTYNEQFF.